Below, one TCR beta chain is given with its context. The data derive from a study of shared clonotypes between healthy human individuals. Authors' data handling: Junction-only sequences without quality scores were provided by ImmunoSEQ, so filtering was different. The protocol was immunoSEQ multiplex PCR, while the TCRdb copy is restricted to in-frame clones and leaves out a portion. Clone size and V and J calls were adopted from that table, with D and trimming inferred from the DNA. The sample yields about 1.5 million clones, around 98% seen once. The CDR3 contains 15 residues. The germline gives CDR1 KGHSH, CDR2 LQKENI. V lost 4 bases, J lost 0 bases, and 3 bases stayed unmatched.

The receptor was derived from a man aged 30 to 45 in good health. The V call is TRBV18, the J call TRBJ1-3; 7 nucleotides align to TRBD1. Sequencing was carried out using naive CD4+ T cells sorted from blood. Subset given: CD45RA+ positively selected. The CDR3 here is CASSRGQSSGNTIYF. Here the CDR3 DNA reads TGTGCCAGCTCACGGGGACAGTCCTCTGGAAACACCATATATTTT.